This entry is about one T cell receptor beta chain. Assay: immunoSEQ multiplex PCR; the TCRdb copy retains only in-frame clones and omits some. The sample includes some 150,000 clones, nearly 96% of them seen just once. Germline V gene lookup returns CDR1 ENHRY and CDR2 SYGVKD. Trimming cost V 7 bases and J 2 bases, with 22 bases left between them. The CDR3 loop spans 17 amino acids. These data come from a study of control samples from healthy donors and cancer patients. The material sequenced was blood. The gene calls are TRBV10-3 and TRBJ2-3, with D tentatively TRBD1 or TRBD2 (5 bases each). This sequence originates from a woman aged 25 to 39 in good health. The CDR3 protein is CAIKAFRGGSTTDTQYF. In nucleotides, the CDR3 is TGTGCCATCAAAGCGTTTCGGGGCGGCTCCACCACAGATACGCAGTATTTT.